This note documents a single T cell receptor beta chain sequence. Its antigen is as yet unknown. As the CDR3 is not closed by the conserved phenylalanine or tryptophan, this likely results from a read error. It is unclear where the CDR3 begins or ends on the DNA, so no DNA is shown, and the CDR3 is as TCRdb lists it. The record originates from a study of tumor and adjacent non-tumor tissue in lung cancer. Looking at the study overall: The cohort had 12 to 13 adenocarcinoma, 2 squamous cell and 1 small cell patients. Each sample yielded a few million productive TCRbeta reads on average.

The CDR3 is 13 residues long, ends included. Germline V gene lookup returns CDR1 MNHNY and CDR2 SVGAGI (reference sequence). Study findings and constraints: Higher tumor TCR diversity was associated with shorter survival.

A modified ARM-PCR protocol with three rounds of nested PCR amplified TCRbeta. TCRdb recomputed calls from the multiplex PCR reads with MiXCR, one row per CDR3 protein. The sample lists about 75,000 distinct CDR3 sequences; over 75% were seen once. The template was RNA from unsorted bulk tissue. This chain joins TRBV6-6 and TRBJ1-2; the table's D call, TRBD1, has no DNA check behind it. Sequenced material: lung tumor tissue. The TCR comes from a woman between 50 and 59 years old with non-small cell lung cancer. CDR3 sequence: CAGSPEQNYGHTL.